Shown below are 7 T cell receptor beta chains from a single sample sequenced in a study of cytomegalovirus exposure and HLA in healthy donors. The PCR made use of 60 Vbeta and 13 Jbeta primers. Profiling relied on immunoSEQ multiplex PCR, and the TCRdb table lists in-frame clones only, not all of them. The sample lists 150,000 to 200,000 clones; roughly three quarters were seen once. Sequencing was carried out using PBMCs. The receptor set was obtained from a woman aged 50 to 65 in good health and CMV-seronegative.

V is TRBV7-8 and J is TRBJ1-1; 7 bases match TRBD1. V shed 5 bases, J shed 0 bases, and the junction held 18 bases outside the gene matches. The germline CDR1 and CDR2 sequences are SGHVS and FQNEAQ. This CDR3 spans 19 amino acids. Written as DNA, the CDR3 is TGTGCCAGCAGCCTCTCCCGGCGATTTACGACAGGGTTGAACACTGAAGCTTTCTTT. It codes for CASSLSRRFTTGLNTEAFF.

The CDR3: CASSLAGYGYTF. The CDR3 DNA follows: TGTGCCAGCAGCTTGGCGGGATATGGCTACACCTTC. This chain links TRBV5-5 with TRBJ1-2, with D unclear. V shed 0 bases and J shed 5 bases, with 5 bases lying between them. The CDR3 consists of 12 residues. Germline lookup yields CDR1 SGHKS and CDR2 YYEKEE (reference sequence). Filled out from reference TRBV5-5 and TRBJ1-2, the complete variable domain reads DAGVTQSPTHLIKTRGQQVTLRCSPISGHKSVSWYQQVLGQGPQFIFQYYEKEERGRGNFPDRFSARQFPNYSSELNVNALLLGDSALYLCASSLAGYGYTFGSGTRLTVV.

This clone was counted between two and nine times. The chain joins TRBV9 to TRBJ1-1, with 8 bases aligning to TRBD1. The V segment lost 2 bases and the J segment 5 bases; nucleotides outside the gene matches: 2. This CDR3 is built from 13 residues. Germline-derived CDR1 and CDR2 are SGDLS and YYNGEE. CDR3 coding DNA: TGTGCCAGCAGCGTGACAGGGGAAACTGAAGCTTTCTTT. It encodes CASSVTGETEAFF.

J is TRBJ1-3 and V is TRBV6-5; TRBD1 is a possible D gene (5 bases). Germline lookup yields CDR1 MNHEY and CDR2 SVGAGI. Trimming shortened V by 5 bases and J by 0 bases, and 11 bases separated the two germline ends. The CDR3 covers 15 residues. The CDR3 sequence: CASSRGQTSGNTIYF. Here the CDR3 DNA reads TGTGCCAGCAGTCGAGGACAAACCTCTGGAAACACCATATATTTT.

The chain joins TRBV10-3 to TRBJ1-1; D is undetermined. Trimming cost V 2 bases and J 1 base, with 8 bases left between them. Germline V gene data show CDR1 as ENHRY and CDR2 as SYGVKD. The CDR3 totals 14 residues. The CDR3 coding sequence is TGTGCCATCAGTGAGCCACAGAAGAACACTGAAGCTTTCTTT. Amino acid sequence: CAISEPQKNTEAFF.

The CDR3 DNA reads as TGTGCCAGCAGCCGTATAGACAGTTACGAGCAGTACTTC. Translation gives CASSRIDSYEQYF. The V and J genes are TRBV5-5 and TRBJ2-7; perhaps TRBD1 as D (5 bases). Germline-derived CDR1 and CDR2 are SGHKS and YYEKEE (reference sequence). The CDR3 is made up of 13 amino acids. Trimming pared 4 bases from V and 4 bases from J, leaving 12 bases between.

This chain links TRBV11-2 with TRBJ1-1; D is unresolved. Germline CDR1 is SGHAT and CDR2 is FQNNGV. V gave up 11 bases and J gave up 7 bases, with 14 bases separating them. CDR3 size: 11 residues. In nucleotides, the CDR3 is TGTGCCCTCGCTACCGTCCGTGAAGCTTTCTTT. It yields the protein CALATVREAFF.